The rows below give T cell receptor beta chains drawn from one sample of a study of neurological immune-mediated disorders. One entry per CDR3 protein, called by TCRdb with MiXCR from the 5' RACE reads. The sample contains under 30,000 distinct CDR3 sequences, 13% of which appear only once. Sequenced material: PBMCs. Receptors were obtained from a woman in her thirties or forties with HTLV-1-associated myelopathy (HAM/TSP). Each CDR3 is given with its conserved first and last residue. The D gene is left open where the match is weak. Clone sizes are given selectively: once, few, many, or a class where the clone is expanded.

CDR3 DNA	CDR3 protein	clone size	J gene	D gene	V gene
TGTTCCAGCACCGTCTCCCCGAACACTGAAGCTTTCTTT	CSSTVSPNTEAFF	.	TRBJ1-1	.	TRBV9
TGTGCCAGCTCACCGCCAGGAAAGACAGATACGCAGTATTTT	CASSPPGKTDTQYF	many	TRBJ2-3	.	TRBV18
TGCGCCAGCAGCTTGGATGGGTTTAATGAGCAGTTCTTC	CASSLDGFNEQFF	many	TRBJ2-1	.	TRBV5-1
TGTGCCAGCAGTGAAGGGTGGAGTGAGCAGTTCTTC	CASSEGWSEQFF	many	TRBJ2-1	.	TRBV6-1
TGCGCCAGCAGCTTGGGAGGTCAGGGCGGCCAAGAGACCCAGTACTTC	CASSLGGQGGQETQYF	many	TRBJ2-5	.	TRBV5-1
TGTGCCAGCAGCGTCGCGACTAGTAACACCGGGGAGCTGTTTTTT	CASSVATSNTGELFF	many	TRBJ2-2	.	TRBV9
TGCAGTGCTAGAGGTCCTTGGGCGGGGGTGGATGAGCAGTTCTTC	CSARGPWAGVDEQFF	many	TRBJ2-1	TRBD2	TRBV20-1
TGCGCCAGCAGCTTGGACAGTCAAAATGAGCAGTTCTTC	CASSLDSQNEQFF	many	TRBJ2-1	.	TRBV5-1
TGCAGTGCCCGGGACAGTGATAATTCACCCCTCCACTTT	CSARDSDNSPLHF	many	TRBJ1-6	TRBD1	TRBV20-1
TGTGTCATCAGTGCCACAGGACAGGGAGTCCCAGATACGCAGTATTTT	CVISATGQGVPDTQYF	.	TRBJ2-3	TRBD1	TRBV10-3